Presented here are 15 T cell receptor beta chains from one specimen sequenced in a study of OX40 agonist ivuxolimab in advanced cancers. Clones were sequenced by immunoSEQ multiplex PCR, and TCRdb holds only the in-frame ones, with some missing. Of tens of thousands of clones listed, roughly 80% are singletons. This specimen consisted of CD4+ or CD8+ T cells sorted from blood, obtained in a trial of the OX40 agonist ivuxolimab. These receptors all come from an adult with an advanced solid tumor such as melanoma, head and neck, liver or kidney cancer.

The CDR3 DNA is TGTGCCAGCACCGGGACAGGGGGAAACAATGAGCAGTTCTTC. The encoded protein is CASTGTGGNNEQFF. The rearrangement links TRBV2 to TRBJ2-1; 11 bases are a match to TRBD1. The CDR3 sequence is 14 residues long. V lost 7 bases, J lost 5 bases, and 4 bases stayed unmatched. Germline CDR1 is SNHLY and CDR2 is FYNNEI.

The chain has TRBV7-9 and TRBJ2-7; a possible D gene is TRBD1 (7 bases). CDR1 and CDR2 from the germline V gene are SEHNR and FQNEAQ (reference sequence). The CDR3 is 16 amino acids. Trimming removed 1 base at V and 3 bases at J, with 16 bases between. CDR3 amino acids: CASSLDPFQGGYEQYF. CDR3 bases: TGTGCCAGCAGCTTAGACCCGTTCCAGGGGGGCTACGAGCAGTACTTC.

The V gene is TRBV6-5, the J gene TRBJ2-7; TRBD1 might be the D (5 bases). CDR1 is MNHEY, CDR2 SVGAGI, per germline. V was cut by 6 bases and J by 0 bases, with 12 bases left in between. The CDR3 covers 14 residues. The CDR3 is CASRPRASSYEQYF. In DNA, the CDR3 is TGTGCCAGCAGACCCAGGGCAAGCTCCTACGAGCAGTACTTC.

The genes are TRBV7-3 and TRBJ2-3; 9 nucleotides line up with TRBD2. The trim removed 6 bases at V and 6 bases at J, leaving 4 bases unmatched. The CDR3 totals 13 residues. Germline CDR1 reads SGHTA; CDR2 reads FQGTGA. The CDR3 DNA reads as TGTGCCAGCAGTCTAGCGGGAAGGGATACGCAGTATTTT. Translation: CASSLAGRDTQYF.

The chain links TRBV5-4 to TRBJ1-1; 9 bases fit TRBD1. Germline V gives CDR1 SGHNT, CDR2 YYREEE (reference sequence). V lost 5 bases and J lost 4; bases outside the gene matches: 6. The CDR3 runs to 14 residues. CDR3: CASSSKTGGTEAFF. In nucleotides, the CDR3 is TGTGCCAGCAGTTCGAAGACAGGGGGCACTGAAGCTTTCTTT. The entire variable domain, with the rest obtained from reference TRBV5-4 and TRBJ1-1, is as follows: ETGVTQSPTHLIKTRGQQVTLRCSSQSGHNTVSWYQQALGQGPQFIFQYYREEENGRGNFPPRFSGLQFPNYSSELNVNALELDDSALYLCASSSKTGGTEAFFGQGTRLTVV.

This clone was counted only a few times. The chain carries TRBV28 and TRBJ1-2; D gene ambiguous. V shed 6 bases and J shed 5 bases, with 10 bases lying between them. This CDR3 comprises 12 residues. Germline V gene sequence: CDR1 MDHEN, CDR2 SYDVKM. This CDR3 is CASRVLRYGYTF. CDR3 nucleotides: TGTGCCAGCAGGGTACTTCGGTATGGCTACACCTTC.

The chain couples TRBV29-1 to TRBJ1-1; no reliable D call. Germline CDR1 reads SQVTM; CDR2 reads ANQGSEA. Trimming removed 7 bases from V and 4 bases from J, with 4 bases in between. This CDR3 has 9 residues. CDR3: CSGGTEAFF. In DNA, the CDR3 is TGCAGCGGGGGCACTGAAGCTTTCTTT.

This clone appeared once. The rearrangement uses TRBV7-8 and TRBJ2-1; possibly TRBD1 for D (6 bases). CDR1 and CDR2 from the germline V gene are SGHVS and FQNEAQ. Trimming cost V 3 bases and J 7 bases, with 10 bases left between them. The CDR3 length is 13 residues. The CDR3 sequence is CASSFQGTNEQFF. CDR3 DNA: TGTGCCAGCAGCTTTCAGGGGACGAATGAGCAGTTCTTC.

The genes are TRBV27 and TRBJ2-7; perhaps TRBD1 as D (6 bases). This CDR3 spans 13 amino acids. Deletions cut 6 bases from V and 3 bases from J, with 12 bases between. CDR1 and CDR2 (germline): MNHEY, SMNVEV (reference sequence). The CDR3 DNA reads TGTGCCAGCAGGAGGACAGTAGACTACGAGCAGTACTTC. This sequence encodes CASRRTVDYEQYF.

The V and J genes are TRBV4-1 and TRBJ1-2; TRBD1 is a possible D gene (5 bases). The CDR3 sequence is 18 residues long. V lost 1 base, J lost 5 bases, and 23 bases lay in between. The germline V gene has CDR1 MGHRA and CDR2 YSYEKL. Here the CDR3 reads CASSQGEIEGKFGYGYTF. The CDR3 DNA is TGCGCCAGCAGCCAAGGCGAGATTGAGGGGAAATTCGGGTATGGCTACACCTTC.

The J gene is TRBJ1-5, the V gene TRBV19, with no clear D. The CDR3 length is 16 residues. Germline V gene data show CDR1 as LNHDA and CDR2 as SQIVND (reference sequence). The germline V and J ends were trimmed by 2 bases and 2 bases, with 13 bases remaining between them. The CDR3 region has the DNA TGTGCCAGTAGTATACTGGGAAACGGCGGCAATCAGCCCCAGCATTTT. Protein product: CASSILGNGGNQPQHF.

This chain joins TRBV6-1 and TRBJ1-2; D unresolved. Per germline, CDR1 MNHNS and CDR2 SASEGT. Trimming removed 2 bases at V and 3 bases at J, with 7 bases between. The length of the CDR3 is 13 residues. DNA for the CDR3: TGTGCCAGCAGTGAAAACGGGGACTATGGCTACACCTTC. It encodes CASSENGDYGYTF.

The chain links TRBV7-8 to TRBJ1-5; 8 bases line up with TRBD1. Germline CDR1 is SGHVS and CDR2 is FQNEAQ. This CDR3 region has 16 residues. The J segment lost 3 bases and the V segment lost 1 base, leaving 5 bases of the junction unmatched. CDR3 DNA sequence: TGTGCCAGCAGCTTAGTTTCGACAGGGGTCAATCAGCCCCAGCATTTT. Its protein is CASSLVSTGVNQPQHF.

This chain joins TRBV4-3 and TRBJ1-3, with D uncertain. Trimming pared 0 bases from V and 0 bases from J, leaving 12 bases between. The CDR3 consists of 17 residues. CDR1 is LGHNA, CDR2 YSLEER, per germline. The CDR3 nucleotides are TGCGCCAGCAGCCAAGATCTTGAGCTCAGCTCTGGAAACACCATATATTTT. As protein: CASSQDLELSSGNTIYF.

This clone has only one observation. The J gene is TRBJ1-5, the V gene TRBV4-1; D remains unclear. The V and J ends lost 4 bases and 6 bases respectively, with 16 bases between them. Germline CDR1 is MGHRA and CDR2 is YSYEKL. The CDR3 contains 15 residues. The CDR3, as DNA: TGCGCCAGCAGCCTTGAAACCGGGGTCGGTCAGCCCCAGCATTTT. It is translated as CASSLETGVGQPQHF.